This T cell receptor beta chain was obtained from a study of cytomegalovirus exposure and HLA in healthy donors. PCR was performed using 60 Vbeta and 13 Jbeta primers. TCRdb's table, derived via immunoSEQ multiplex PCR, lists solely in-frame clones and lacks some. The sample shows 250,000 to 350,000 clones, 80% to 90% of them seen only once. Germline V gene sequence: CDR1 ENHRY, CDR2 SYGVKD. The germline V and J ends were trimmed by 5 bases and 2 bases, with 9 bases remaining between them. This CDR3 comprises 13 residues. The sequenced sample was PBMCs. This TCR was recovered from a middle-aged man in good health and CMV-seropositive. The rearrangement joins TRBV10-3 to TRBJ1-1; D is ambiguous. The CDR3 here is CAISRVSNTEAFF. Written as DNA, the CDR3 is TGTGCCATCAGTAGAGTGAGTAACACTGAAGCTTTCTTT.